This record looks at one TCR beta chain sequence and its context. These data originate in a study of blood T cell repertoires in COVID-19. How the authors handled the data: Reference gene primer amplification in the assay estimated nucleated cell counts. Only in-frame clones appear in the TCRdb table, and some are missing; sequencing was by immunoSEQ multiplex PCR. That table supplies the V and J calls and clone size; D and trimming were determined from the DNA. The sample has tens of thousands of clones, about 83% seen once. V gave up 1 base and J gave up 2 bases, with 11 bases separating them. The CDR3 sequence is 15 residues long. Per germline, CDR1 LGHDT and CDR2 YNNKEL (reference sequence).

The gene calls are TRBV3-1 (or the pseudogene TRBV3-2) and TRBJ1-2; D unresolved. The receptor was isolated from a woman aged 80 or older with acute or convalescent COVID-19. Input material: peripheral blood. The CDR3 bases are TGTGCCAGCAGCCAAGTTGAGGCCGGCAACTATGGCTACACCTTC. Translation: CASSQVEAGNYGYTF.